This note documents a single T cell receptor (beta chain) sequence. Antigen: not known. A clone one base away is much larger, so this may be a read error. Libraries of TCR beta came from iRepertoire HTBI primers plus Arm-PCR of CDR3 regions. In the study's own analysis: Across samples, roughly 64 TRBV and 13 to 15 TRBJ segments were found. TCRdb itself ran the multiplex PCR reads through MiXCR, one entry per CDR3 protein. TCRdb's processing, not the authors' own work, is the source of the V and J calls. The sample contains 600,000 to 800,000 distinct CDR3 sequences, about 32% of which appear only once. The entry originates in a study of regulatory T cells in long-lasting Graves disease. Points from the study as a whole: Accuracy may have been reduced by the small sample size.

Trimming pared 2 bases from V and 5 bases from J, leaving 18 bases between. Germline-derived CDR1 and CDR2 are MDHEN and SYDVKM. The CDR3 loop spans 16 amino acids. The time point denotes: persistent/refractory GD, antithyroid drugs over 5 years with positive TRAb. PBMC-extracted RNA yielded the TCR library. The patient group derived from an endocrinology department in Xi'an, China. The chain joins TRBV28 to TRBJ1-1; D is perhaps TRBD1 (5 bases). The receptor's source is a female donor with Graves disease. This specimen was peripheral blood mononuclear cells (PBMCs), taken when the disease was refractory, from a patient treated with antithyroid drugs. The CDR3 protein is CASSLRGYGERTEAFF. The CDR3 DNA reads as TGTGCCAGCAGTTTACGGGGCTATGGGGAGAGGACTGAAGCTTTCTTT.